Following are 4 T cell receptor beta chains from one sample sequenced in a study of blood T cell repertoires in COVID-19. Clones were read by immunoSEQ multiplex PCR, and TCRdb kept only the in-frame ones, dropping some. The sample yields about 110,000 clones, around 85% seen once. The sequenced sample consisted of peripheral blood. These receptors all come from a human donor in a cohort sampled during active COVID-19.

The chain links TRBV29-1 to TRBJ2-1, with no clear D. Germline CDR1 and CDR2: SQVTM and ANQGSEA. There are 10 residues in the CDR3. V was clipped by 2 bases and J by 10 bases, with 6 bases between them. Here the CDR3 reads CSVERVEQFF. For the CDR3, the DNA is TGCAGCGTTGAACGGGTCGAGCAGTTCTTC.

The genes are TRBV27 and TRBJ1-5; D uncertain. The CDR3 spans 12 residues. The V and J ends lost 10 bases and 5 bases respectively, with 12 bases between them. Germline-derived CDR1 and CDR2 are MNHEY and SMNVEV (reference sequence). CDR3 bases: TGTGCCACCAGGACTGGCGATCAGCCCCAGCATTTT. Its translation: CATRTGDQPQHF.

This rearrangement joins TRBV7-2 to TRBJ1-6, with TRBD1 identical over 10 bases. CDR1 is SGHTA, CDR2 FQGNSA, per germline. V was pared by 7 bases and J by 13 bases, with 10 bases of the junction left unmatched. The CDR3 extends over 14 amino acids. The chain's CDR3 is CASTLGTGVIPLHF. The CDR3 DNA follows: TGTGCCAGCACCCTCGGGACAGGGGTCATCCCCCTCCACTTT.

This chain's CDR3 is CSSSRGTVNTEAFF. CDR3 in DNA: TGCAGCTCAAGCCGGGGGACAGTAAACACTGAAGCTTTCTTT. V and J are TRBV29-1 and TRBJ1-1; TRBD1 matches 7 bases. J gave up 2 bases and V 8 bases, and 11 bases lay outside the gene matches. CDR3 size: 14 residues. The germline CDR1 and CDR2 sequences are SQVTM and ANQGSEA.